The next 25 T cell receptor beta chains were all read from a single sample in a study of cytomegalovirus exposure and HLA in healthy donors. PCR involved 60 Vbeta and 13 Jbeta primers. Generated by immunoSEQ multiplex PCR, the TCRdb table keeps only in-frame clones and is missing some. The sample yields under 75,000 clones, around 62% seen once. Sequences were obtained from PBMCs. The receptor source for this set is a middle-aged man in good health and CMV-seropositive.

V and J are TRBV19 and TRBJ2-5, with TRBD1 identical over 7 bases. The J call may be wrong; the DNA end is better matched by TRBJ2-7. CDR3 size: 13 residues. Germline V gene data show CDR1 as LNHDA and CDR2 as SQIVND (reference sequence). The CDR3 is CASSIEDRYEQYF. The CDR3 DNA follows: TGTGCCAGTAGTATAGAGGACAGGTACGAGCAGTACTTC.

The rearrangement joins TRBV4-3 to TRBJ2-7, with TRBD2 matching 9 bases. With 1 base clipped from V and 5 bases from J, the junction kept 9 bases outside the gene matches. CDR1 LGHNA and CDR2 YSLEER come from the germline V gene. CDR3 length: 16 residues. CDR3 region: CASSQVGTSRIHEQYF. Here the CDR3 DNA reads TGCGCCAGCAGCCAAGTCGGGACTAGCAGGATCCACGAGCAGTACTTC.

The chain is built from TRBV18 and TRBJ1-5; no clear D gene. The germline V and J ends were trimmed by 6 bases and 5 bases, with 14 bases remaining between them. CDR1 KGHSH and CDR2 LQKENI come from the germline V gene. This CDR3 is 14 amino acids long. This CDR3 reads CASSSQDIDQPQHF. The CDR3 coding sequence is TGTGCCAGCTCCTCCCAAGACATCGATCAGCCCCAGCATTTT.

The V call is TRBV7-2, the J call TRBJ2-2, with 7 bases lining up with TRBD2. With V trimmed by 3 bases and J by 8 bases, 3 bases remained unmatched. Germline lookup yields CDR1 SGHTA and CDR2 FQGNSA. CDR3 size: 13 residues. The CDR3 DNA reads as TGTGCCAGCAGCTTGCGGACTAGAGGGGAGCTGTTTTTT. This sequence encodes CASSLRTRGELFF.

This rearrangement joins TRBV19 to TRBJ1-2; 7 nucleotides line up with TRBD1. The germline V gene has CDR1 LNHDA and CDR2 SQIVND (reference sequence). This CDR3 spans 14 amino acids. The V gene end was trimmed by 4 bases and the J gene end by 8 bases; junction bases not matched to a gene: 10. The CDR3 DNA is TGTGCCAGTAGTACCTCGACAGGGCCGGGCGGCTACACCTTC. Protein sequence: CASSTSTGPGGYTF.

The chain recombines TRBV5-6 with TRBJ2-7; tentative D call: TRBD1 (6 bases). Germline assignment: CDR1 SGHDT and CDR2 YYEEEE. The germline V and J ends were trimmed by 2 bases and 3 bases, with 15 bases remaining between them. The CDR3 totals 15 residues. The CDR3 nucleotides are TGTGCCAGCAGCTTCGTAGAGACAGGCGACTACGAGCAGTACTTC. This encodes CASSFVETGDYEQYF.

This clone appeared a few times. The rearrangement links TRBV6-5 to TRBJ2-2; weak D call: TRBD2 (6 bases). The CDR3 spans 15 residues. CDR1 is MNHEY and CDR2 is SVGAGI in the germline V gene. Trimming took off 2 bases at V and 4 bases at J, with 11 bases between the two ends. CDR3 coding DNA: TGTGCCAGCAGTTACGGGCTAGCGCCCACCGGGGAGCTGTTTTTT. Protein product: CASSYGLAPTGELFF.

A single count supports this clone. The chain is built from TRBV10-3 and TRBJ2-1, with 7 positions matching TRBD2. The CDR3 length is 18 residues. With V trimmed by 0 bases and J by 5 bases, 13 bases remained unmatched. Per the germline V gene, CDR1 is ENHRY and CDR2 is SYGVKD. For the CDR3, the DNA is TGTGCCATCAGTGAGTCTGGGGCTAGCGGCGGTACGGACAATGAGCAGTTCTTC. Residues: CAISESGASGGTDNEQFF.

The chain uses TRBV19 and TRBJ2-3, with 8 bases aligning to TRBD2. Germline trimming cut 6 bases from V and 1 base from J; bases unmatched to any gene: 6. The germline V gene encodes CDR1 LNHDA and CDR2 SQIVND (reference sequence). CDR3 size: 15 residues. The CDR3 spells CASSSRGVGTDTQYF. The DNA of the CDR3 is TGTGCCAGTAGCTCGCGGGGGGTGGGCACAGATACGCAGTATTTT.

This rearrangement joins TRBV29-1 to TRBJ1-2; 10 bases align to TRBD1. V was pared by 4 bases and J by 8 bases, with 10 bases of the junction left unmatched. This CDR3 has 14 amino acids. Germline V gene sequence: CDR1 SQVTM, CDR2 ANQGSEA. The CDR3 region has the DNA TGCAGCGTTGGTCCGGGACAGGGGACGGAAGGCTACACCTTC. This codes for CSVGPGQGTEGYTF. Filled out from reference TRBV29-1 and TRBJ1-2, the complete variable domain reads SAVISQKPSRDICQRGTSLTIQCQVDSQVTMMFWYRQQPGQSLTLIATANQGSEATYESGFVIDKFPISRPNLTFSTLTVSNMSPEDSSIYLCSVGPGQGTEGYTFGSGTRLTVV.

The chain has TRBV10-3 and TRBJ2-7, with 8 bases that match TRBD1. V trimming: 4 bases; J trimming: 6 bases; junction bases outside the gene matches: 11. Germline V gives CDR1 ENHRY, CDR2 SYGVKD. The CDR3 covers 15 residues. This CDR3 reads CAISAVETGAREQYF. CDR3 DNA sequence: TGTGCCATCAGTGCAGTCGAGACAGGGGCCCGCGAGCAGTACTTC.

This chain links TRBV4-2 with TRBJ1-1; D possibly corresponds to TRBD1 (6 bases). Trimming cost V 2 bases and J 4 bases, with 17 bases left between them. The CDR3 has 16 amino acids. Germline V gives CDR1 LGHNA, CDR2 YNFKEQ. Here the CDR3 DNA reads TGTGCCAGCAGCCAACTACTCGTAGGGGGGGGCACTGAAGCTTTCTTT. It codes for CASSQLLVGGGTEAFF.

The chain employs TRBV7-2 and TRBJ2-7; D is possibly TRBD2 (6 bases). Per the germline V gene, CDR1 is SGHTA and CDR2 is FQGNSA. The length of the CDR3 is 15 residues. V dropped 0 bases and J dropped 2 bases, with 11 bases sitting between them. Here the CDR3 DNA reads TGTGCCAGCAGCTTAGCCGGGAGTTCCCCCTACGAGCAGTACTTC. It codes for CASSLAGSSPYEQYF.

Concerning this clone itself: One junction end does not reproduce the germline sequence, and a read error may be involved. This chain connects TRBV7-9 to TRBJ2-7; weak D call: TRBD1 (5 bases). Germline CDR1 reads SEHNR; CDR2 reads FQNEAQ (reference sequence). The CDR3 is made up of 11 amino acids. CDR3 amino acids: CSSSQPGEQYF. CDR3 nucleotides: TGTTCCAGCAGCCAGCCAGGGGAGCAGTACTTC. The full variable domain, with the rest looked up from reference TRBV7-9 and TRBJ2-7, is DTGVSQNPRHKITKRGQNVTFRCDPISEHNRLYWYRQTLGQGPEFLTYFQNEAQLEKSRLLSDRFSAERPKGSFSTLEIQRTEQGDSAMYLCSSSQPGEQYFGPGTRLTVT.

The gene calls are TRBV18 and TRBJ1-4; TRBD1 is a possible D gene (5 bases). The V and J ends lost 4 bases and 8 bases respectively, with 11 bases between them. Germline V gives CDR1 KGHSH, CDR2 LQKENI. CDR3 length equals 13 residues. This CDR3 is CASSRGVGEKLFF. For the CDR3, the DNA is TGTGCCAGCTCACGGGGCGTGGGCGAAAAACTGTTTTTT.

The rearrangement uses TRBV10-1 and TRBJ1-5, with D possibly being TRBD1 (5 bases). This CDR3 region has 16 residues. V lost 10 bases to trimming and J lost 2 bases, with 21 bases between them. The germline CDR1 and CDR2 sequences are WNHNN and SYGVQD (reference sequence). CDR3 amino acids: CAKRLPWDLGNQPQHF. As DNA, the CDR3 is TGCGCCAAACGCCTCCCGTGGGACTTAGGCAATCAGCCCCAGCATTTT.

This clone was picked up a small number of times. The V gene is TRBV7-2, the J gene TRBJ2-5, with D hard to call. V gave up 0 bases and J gave up 5 bases, with 7 bases separating them. Germline V gene sequence: CDR1 SGHTA, CDR2 FQGNSA. This CDR3 comprises 13 residues. CDR3 DNA sequence: TGTGCCAGCAGCTTAGCGGAGAGGGAGACCCAGTACTTC. It yields the protein CASSLAERETQYF.

This clone is a singleton in its sample. This chain connects TRBV11-2 to TRBJ2-7; 7 bases map to TRBD2. Germline CDR1 SGHAT, CDR2 FQNNGV. The CDR3 extends over 14 amino acids. V dropped 5 bases and J dropped 7; count of bases not matched to a gene: 11. This CDR3 reads CASSPSGRFREQYF. In DNA, the CDR3 is TGTGCCAGCAGCCCTAGCGGTAGGTTTCGGGAGCAGTACTTC. The full variable domain, its missing parts supplied by reference TRBV11-2 and TRBJ2-7, is EAGVAQSPRYKIIEKRQSVAFWCNPISGHATLYWYQQILGQGPKLLIQFQNNGVVDDSQLPKDRFSAERLKGVDSTLKIQPAKLEDSAVYLCASSPSGRFREQYFGPGTRLTVT.

J is TRBJ1-2 and V is TRBV2, with 7 positions matching TRBD1. The CDR3 extends over 15 amino acids. Trimming at V came to 2 bases and at J to 4 bases, leaving 7 bases not matched to a gene. Looked up from germline, CDR1 is SNHLY and CDR2 is FYNNEI. The CDR3 loop reads CASSERAGGSYGYTF. CDR3 coding DNA: TGTGCCAGCAGTGAAAGGGCAGGGGGGTCCTATGGCTACACCTTC.

This clone was detected ten times or more. CDR3 residues: CASSLSPGQYQETQYF. The CDR3 DNA reads TGTGCCAGCAGTTTATCGCCAGGCCAGTACCAAGAGACCCAGTACTTC. This rearrangement joins TRBV27 to TRBJ2-5; no definite D call. Germline CDR1 reads MNHEY; CDR2 reads SMNVEV (reference sequence). CDR3 length: 16 residues. Trimming shortened V by 0 bases and J by 0 bases, and 11 bases separated the two germline ends.

The genes are TRBV23-1 and TRBJ2-2; D is perhaps TRBD2 (5 bases). TRBV23-1 is annotated as an ORF whose role is uncertain. This CDR3 has 18 amino acids. V was clipped by 0 bases and J by 1 base, with 15 bases between them. This chain's CDR3 is CASSQSDTYRENTGELFF. The CDR3 nucleotides read TGCGCCAGCAGTCAATCTGACACCTACCGGGAGAACACCGGGGAGCTGTTTTTT.

The V and J genes are TRBV6-1 and TRBJ2-5; perhaps TRBD1 as D (5 bases). The CDR3 spans 14 residues. Trimming left V 8 bases short and J 5 bases short, with 18 bases between. Germline loops: CDR1 MNHNS, CDR2 SASEGT. Written as DNA, the CDR3 is TGTGCCAGCCAAAAGGGGCTGGGTGGGGAGACCCAGTACTTC. Protein product: CASQKGLGGETQYF.

This chain connects TRBV19 to TRBJ1-2; TRBD1 matches at 8 bases. The length of the CDR3 is 14 residues. CDR1 is LNHDA, CDR2 SQIVND, per germline (reference sequence). J gave up 8 bases and V 5 bases, and 10 bases lay outside the gene matches. The CDR3: CASSFRPDRGGYTF. The CDR3 nucleotides read TGTGCCAGTAGTTTTCGCCCTGACAGGGGCGGCTACACCTTC.

CDR3: CASRASSGEGGDTQYF. The CDR3 bases are TGTGCCAGCAGAGCCTCATCGGGCGAAGGGGGAGATACGCAGTATTTT. The rearrangement joins TRBV9 to TRBJ2-3; D perhaps matches TRBD1 (6 bases). Trimming shortened V by 5 bases and J by 5 bases, and 21 bases separated the two germline ends. Looked up from germline, CDR1 is SGDLS and CDR2 is YYNGEE. CDR3 size: 16 residues. The variable domain in full, with the rest retrieved from reference TRBV9 and TRBJ2-3, is DSGVTQTPKHLITATGQRVTLRCSPRSGDLSVYWYQQSLDQGLQFLIQYYNGEERAKGNILERFSAQQFPDLHSELNLSSLELGDSALYFCASRASSGEGGDTQYFGPGTRLTVL.

V gene TRBV19 combines with J gene TRBJ2-7; D perhaps matches TRBD1 (7 bases). Germline V CDR1 and CDR2: LNHDA, SQIVND (reference sequence). The CDR3 is 13 amino acids. V shed 4 bases and J shed 5 bases, with 12 bases lying between them. The CDR3 sequence is CASSRGRGDEQYF. The CDR3 DNA sequence: TGTGCCAGTAGTAGGGGCAGGGGGGACGAGCAGTACTTC.